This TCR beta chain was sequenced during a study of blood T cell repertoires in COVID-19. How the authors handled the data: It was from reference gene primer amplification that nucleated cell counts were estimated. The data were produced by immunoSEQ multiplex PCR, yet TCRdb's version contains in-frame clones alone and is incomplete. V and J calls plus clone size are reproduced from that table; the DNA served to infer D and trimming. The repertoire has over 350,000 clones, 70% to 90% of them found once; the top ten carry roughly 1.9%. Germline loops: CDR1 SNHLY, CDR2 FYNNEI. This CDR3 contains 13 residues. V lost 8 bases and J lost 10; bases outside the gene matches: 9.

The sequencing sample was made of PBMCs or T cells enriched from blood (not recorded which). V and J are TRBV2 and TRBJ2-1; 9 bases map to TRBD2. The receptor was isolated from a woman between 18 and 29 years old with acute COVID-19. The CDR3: CASSFSGGGEQFF. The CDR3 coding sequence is TGTGCCAGCTCCTTTAGCGGGGGCGGAGAGCAGTTCTTC.